Presented here are 17 T cell receptor beta chains from one specimen sequenced in a study of T cell changes during pregnancy in multiple sclerosis (dated by TCRdb to about 2019). The library was obtained by the immunoSEQ multiplex PCR assay. TCRdb's version of the immuneACCESS table is confined to in-frame rearrangements and falls short of the full clone set. An unresolved V gene accounts for under half of the shortfall where checked; the remainder is of unknown origin. The sample profile shows roughly 87,000 clones; 93% of them were found once. The top ten clones comprise approximately 1.3% of the sample. This material consisted of peripheral blood, taken in the third trimester of pregnancy. Every receptor here comes from a female donor in good health, enrolled as a control in a pregnancy study.

CDR3 DNA: TGTGCCAGCAGCCAAGGACTTTCGGGACTAATGAATGAGCAGTTCTTC. Translating gives CASSQGLSGLMNEQFF. This chain links TRBV4-2 with TRBJ2-1; 7 bases fit TRBD2. V lost 1 base to trimming and J lost 7 bases; unmatched junction nucleotides: 10. CDR3 length equals 16 residues. The germline V gene encodes CDR1 LGHNA and CDR2 YNFKEQ.

The rearrangement joins TRBV19 to TRBJ2-1, with 10 bases matching TRBD2. The V segment lost 3 bases and the J segment 11 bases; nucleotides outside the gene matches: 19. The CDR3 runs to 18 residues. Germline assignment: CDR1 LNHDA and CDR2 SQIVND (reference sequence). The CDR3 DNA is TGTGCCAGTAGTATTCGAGACGTTCAAGCGGGAGGGCCTCTGAAGCAGTTCTTC. Translation: CASSIRDVQAGGPLKQFF.

The chain is built from TRBV5-1 and TRBJ2-3; 7 bases are a match to TRBD2. This CDR3 is built from 15 residues. Germline CDR1 is SGHRS and CDR2 is YFSETQ. The J segment lost 0 bases and the V segment lost 5 bases, leaving 6 bases of the junction unmatched. This chain's CDR3 is CASRGSGASTDTQYF. The DNA of the CDR3 is TGCGCCAGCAGGGGAAGCGGGGCTAGCACAGATACGCAGTATTTT.

The V gene is TRBV2, the J gene TRBJ1-2; 8 bases line up with TRBD1. The V gene end was trimmed by 0 bases and the J gene end by 0 bases; junction bases not matched to a gene: 3. The CDR3 length is 16 residues. Germline CDR1 and CDR2: SNHLY and FYNNEI. This chain's CDR3 is CASSEAVTGANYGYTF. The CDR3 region has the DNA TGTGCCAGCAGTGAAGCAGTGACAGGGGCTAACTATGGCTACACCTTC.

The gene calls are TRBV2 and TRBJ1-5, with TRBD1 matching over 10 bases. The CDR3 loop spans 15 amino acids. Germline CDR1 reads SNHLY; CDR2 reads FYNNEI. The J segment lost 5 bases and the V segment lost 7 bases, leaving 8 bases of the junction unmatched. In nucleotides, the CDR3 is TGTGCCAGCAACCGTCCCGGGACAGGGGATCAGCCCCAGCATTTT. Encoded protein: CASNRPGTGDQPQHF.

This clone is a singleton in its sample. J is TRBJ2-1 and V is TRBV2; 8 bases match TRBD1. The CDR3 loop spans 16 amino acids. After removal of 5 bases from V and 9 bases from J, the junction contained 15 bases not matched to a gene. Per germline, CDR1 SNHLY and CDR2 FYNNEI. For the CDR3, the DNA is TGTGCCAGCAGTTCTAAGGGGCTCAGGGGGCTGAGTGAGCAGTTCTTC. Translation gives CASSSKGLRGLSEQFF.

This CDR3 is CASSVGGVGTNEKLFF. For the CDR3, the DNA is TGTGCCAGCAGCGTAGGGGGCGTCGGAACTAATGAAAAACTGTTTTTT. This sequence joins TRBV9 and TRBJ1-4, with D perhaps matching TRBD1 (5 bases). Trimming cost V 0 bases and J 1 base, with 10 bases left between them. CDR3 length: 16 residues. In germline, CDR1 is SGDLS, CDR2 YYNGEE.

This clone was observed a few times. The rearrangement links TRBV29-1 to TRBJ2-5; the match to TRBD2 covers 9 bases. CDR3 length: 14 amino acids. Germline CDR1 is SQVTM and CDR2 is ANQGSEA. V lost 6 bases to trimming and J lost 5 bases; unmatched junction nucleotides: 10. For the CDR3, the DNA is TGCAGCGTCGCTCTTAGCGGGAGTGGGGAGACCCAGTACTTC. Residues: CSVALSGSGETQYF.

The chain couples TRBV1 to TRBJ2-1; TRBD2 reflects the table's D call only, with no check against the DNA. TRBV1 is labeled a pseudogene. The CDR3 is 14 residues long. The CDR3 bases are TGCACCAGCAGCGCGCGGGAGGGCGAGAAGGAGCAGTTCTTC. Translating it yields CTSSAREGEKEQFF.

This rearrangement joins TRBV6-5 to TRBJ2-1; no clear D. V was pared by 6 bases and J by 9 bases, with 15 bases between. The CDR3 is 13 residues long. Germline values: CDR1 MNHEY, CDR2 SVGAGI. As DNA, the CDR3 is TGTGCCAGCAGCCCGACTCACCTGGCTGAGCAGTTCTTC. Amino acid sequence: CASSPTHLAEQFF.

This clone was observed a few times. The genes are TRBV14 and TRBJ2-7, with TRBD1 matching 10 bases. Germline V lookup: CDR1 SGHDN, CDR2 FVKESK. V lost 3 bases to trimming and J lost 6 bases; unmatched junction nucleotides: 8. The CDR3 spans 15 residues. CDR3 sequence: CASSHPDRGPIEQYF. CDR3 coding DNA: TGTGCCAGCAGCCACCCAGACAGGGGGCCGATCGAGCAGTACTTC.

The CDR3 coding sequence is TGCGCCAGCAGCCCACAGGGGAACAATGAGCAGTTCTTC. As protein: CASSPQGNNEQFF. The J gene is TRBJ2-1, the V gene TRBV5-1, with TRBD1 matching 7 bases. After removal of 4 bases from V and 5 bases from J, the junction contained 3 bases not matched to a gene. The CDR3 spans 13 residues. Germline V gene lookup returns CDR1 SGHRS and CDR2 YFSETQ.

The chain links TRBV5-6 to TRBJ2-3; maybe TRBD2 (5 bases). This CDR3 region has 14 residues. Trimming pared 2 bases from V and 1 base from J, leaving 8 bases between. Germline CDR1 reads SGHDT; CDR2 reads YYEEEE. The DNA for the CDR3 is TGTGCCAGCAGCTTCGGCGGGCGCACAGATACGCAGTATTTT. It specifies CASSFGGRTDTQYF.

V and J are TRBV28 and TRBJ2-7, with TRBD2 as a possible D gene (6 bases). This CDR3 comprises 17 residues. V gave up 3 bases and J gave up 3 bases, with 21 bases separating them. The germline CDR1 and CDR2 sequences are MDHEN and SYDVKM. CDR3 amino acids: CASSFSWRVNWGYEQYF. The CDR3 DNA reads as TGTGCCAGCAGTTTCTCTTGGAGGGTCAACTGGGGCTACGAGCAGTACTTC.

The chain combines TRBV5-1 with TRBJ2-7; 10 bases are shared with TRBD2. The germline gives CDR1 SGHRS, CDR2 YFSETQ. V gave up 2 bases and J gave up 7 bases; unmatched junction bases: 6. The CDR3 is 14 residues long. The CDR3 DNA reads as TGCGCCAGCAGCTTACTCGGGACTAGCGCTGAGCAGTACTTC. Protein: CASSLLGTSAEQYF.

This clone appeared a single time. The genes are TRBV7-9 and TRBJ2-7; 10 positions match TRBD1. Per the germline V gene, CDR1 is SEHNR and CDR2 is FQNEAQ (reference sequence). J gave up 5 bases and V 5 bases, and 9 bases lay outside the gene matches. The CDR3 loop spans 15 amino acids. This CDR3 reads CASSLGTGARHEQYF. The DNA of the CDR3 is TGTGCCAGCAGCCTAGGGACAGGGGCTCGACACGAGCAGTACTTC.

This chain uses TRBV19 with TRBJ2-7; 8 bases line up with TRBD2. V was clipped by 5 bases and J by 2 bases; unmatched bases: 8. Germline V gene lookup returns CDR1 LNHDA and CDR2 SQIVND (reference sequence). This CDR3 spans 15 amino acids. For the CDR3, the DNA is TGTGCCAGTAGTTATACGACTAGCGTAACCTACGAGCAGTACTTC. Amino acids: CASSYTTSVTYEQYF.